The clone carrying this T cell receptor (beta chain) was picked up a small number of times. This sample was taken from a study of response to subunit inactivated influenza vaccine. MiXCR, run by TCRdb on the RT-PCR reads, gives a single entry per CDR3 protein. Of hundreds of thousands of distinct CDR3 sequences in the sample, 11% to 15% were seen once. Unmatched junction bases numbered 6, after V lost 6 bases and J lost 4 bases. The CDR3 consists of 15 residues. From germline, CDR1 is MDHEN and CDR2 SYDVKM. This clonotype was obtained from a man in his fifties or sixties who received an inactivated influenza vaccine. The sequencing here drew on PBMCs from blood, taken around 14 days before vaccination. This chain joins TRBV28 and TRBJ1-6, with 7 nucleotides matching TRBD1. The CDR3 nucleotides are TGTGCCAGCAGAGTTAACAGGGGTTATAATTCACCCCTCCACTTT. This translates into CASRVNRGYNSPLHF.